This entry concerns a single T cell receptor (beta chain). This sample is drawn from a study of T cells in localized non-small cell lung cancer. Clones were sequenced by immunoSEQ multiplex PCR, and TCRdb holds only the in-frame ones, with some missing. The repertoire consists of about 1,500 clones, with under 30% occurring once and the leading ten covering 30% to 45%. Looked up from germline, CDR1 is KGHSH and CDR2 is LQKENI. V was shortened by 0 bases and J by 5 bases, with 10 bases between the two germline ends. The CDR3 sequence is 14 residues long. This TCR was recovered from a man between 40 and 70 years old with stage III lung adenocarcinoma. The material was normal lung tissue next to the tumor, obtained before any cancer treatment. The chain is built from TRBV18 and TRBJ2-5; D is possibly TRBD1 (5 bases). CDR3 sequence (DNA): TGTGCCAGCTCACCACCTGCCAGGGCGGAGACCCAGTACTTC. Translating it yields CASSPPARAETQYF. Combining the CDR3 with reference TRBV18 and TRBJ2-5 gives the whole variable domain NAGVMQNPRHLVRRRGQEARLRCSPMKGHSHVYWYRQLPEEGLKFMVYLQKENIIDESGMPKERFSAEFPKEGPSILRIQQVVRGDSAAYFCASSPPARAETQYFGPGTRLLVL.